This note documents a single T cell receptor beta chain sequence. Its specificity is not known. The DNA is left out, because the CDR3 cannot be placed on it with certainty; the CDR3 is given as TCRdb lists it. Focal radiation plus CTLA-4 blockade with ipilimumab was administered to patients who had chemo-refractory metastatic non-small-cell lung cancer. This sample was included in a study of radiotherapy plus CTLA-4 blockade in lung cancer. Study results and caveats: Radiotherapy with ipilimumab was followed by blood expansion of tumor-derived clones. Reports state that early shifts in blood T cell clones, with interferon-beta, best predicted response.

CDR1 is MNHEY and CDR2 is SVGAGI in the germline V gene. The CDR3 is 15 amino acids in total, end residues counted. This table comes from immunoSEQ multiplex PCR, and its TCRdb copy is limited to in-frame clones, with some not included. This table holds some 48,000 clones, 86% found once. The TCR originated in a human donor with non-small cell lung cancer that progressed on radiotherapy plus ipilimumab. Some clones in this sample may be carry-over from other donors' samples. This specimen was peripheral blood, taken from a patient treated with radiotherapy plus ipilimumab. The chain recombines TRBV6-5 with TRBJ2-4; the D call TRBD2 from the table was never checked on the DNA. The CDR3 reads CASSTSGGAKNIQYF.